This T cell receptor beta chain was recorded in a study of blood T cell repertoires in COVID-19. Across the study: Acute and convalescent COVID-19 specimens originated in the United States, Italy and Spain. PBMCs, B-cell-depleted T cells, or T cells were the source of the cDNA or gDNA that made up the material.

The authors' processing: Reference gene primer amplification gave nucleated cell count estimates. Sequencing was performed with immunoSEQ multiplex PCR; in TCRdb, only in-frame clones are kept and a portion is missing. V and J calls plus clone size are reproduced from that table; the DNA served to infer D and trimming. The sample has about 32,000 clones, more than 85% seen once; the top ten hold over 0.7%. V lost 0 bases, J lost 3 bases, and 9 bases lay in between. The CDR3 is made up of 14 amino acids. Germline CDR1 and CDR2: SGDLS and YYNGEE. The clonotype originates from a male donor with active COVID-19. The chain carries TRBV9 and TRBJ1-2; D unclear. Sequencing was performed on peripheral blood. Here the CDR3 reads CASSVGSVDYGYTF. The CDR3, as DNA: TGTGCCAGCAGCGTAGGAAGCGTCGACTATGGCTACACCTTC. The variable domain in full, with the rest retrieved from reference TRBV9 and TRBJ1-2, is DSGVTQTPKHLITATGQRVTLRCSPRSGDLSVYWYQQSLDQGLQFLIQYYNGEERAKGNILERFSAQQFPDLHSELNLSSLELGDSALYFCASSVGSVDYGYTFGSGTRLTVV.